This T cell receptor beta chain was recovered during a study of early T cells in non-severe SARS-CoV-2 infection. One entry per CDR3 protein results from TCRdb running MiXCR on the 5' RACE reads. Among some 60,000 distinct CDR3 sequences listed, approximately 7.7% were seen once. This clonotype was seen repeatedly, ten times or more. Trimming pared 0 bases from V and 1 base from J, leaving 15 bases between. The CDR3 spans 16 residues. The germline V gene encodes CDR1 SQVTM and CDR2 ANQGSEA. The receptor's source is an adult who was a healthcare worker with PCR-confirmed SARS-CoV-2 infection or an uninfected control (not recorded which). The chain is built from TRBV29-1 and TRBJ1-1; tentative D call: TRBD1 (6 bases). Sequencing was done on a sample of whole blood. In DNA, the CDR3 is TGCAGCGTTGAAGATCGGACAGCCTCGGGGAACACTGAAGCTTTCTTT. Its protein product is CSVEDRTASGNTEAFF.